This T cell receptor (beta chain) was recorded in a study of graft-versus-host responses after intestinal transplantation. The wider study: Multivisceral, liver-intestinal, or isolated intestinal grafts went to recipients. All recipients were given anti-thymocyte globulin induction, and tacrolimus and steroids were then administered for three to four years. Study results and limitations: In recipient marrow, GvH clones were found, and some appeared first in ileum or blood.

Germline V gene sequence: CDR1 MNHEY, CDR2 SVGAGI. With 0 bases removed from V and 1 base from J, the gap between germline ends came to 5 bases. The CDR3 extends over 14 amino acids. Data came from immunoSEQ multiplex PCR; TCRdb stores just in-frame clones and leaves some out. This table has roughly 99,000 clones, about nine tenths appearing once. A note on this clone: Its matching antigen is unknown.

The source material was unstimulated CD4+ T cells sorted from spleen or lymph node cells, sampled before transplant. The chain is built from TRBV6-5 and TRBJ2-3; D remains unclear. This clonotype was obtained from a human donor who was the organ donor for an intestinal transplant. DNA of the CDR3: TGTGCCAGCAGTTACTCGCATGGCACAGATACGCAGTATTTT. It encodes CASSYSHGTDTQYF.